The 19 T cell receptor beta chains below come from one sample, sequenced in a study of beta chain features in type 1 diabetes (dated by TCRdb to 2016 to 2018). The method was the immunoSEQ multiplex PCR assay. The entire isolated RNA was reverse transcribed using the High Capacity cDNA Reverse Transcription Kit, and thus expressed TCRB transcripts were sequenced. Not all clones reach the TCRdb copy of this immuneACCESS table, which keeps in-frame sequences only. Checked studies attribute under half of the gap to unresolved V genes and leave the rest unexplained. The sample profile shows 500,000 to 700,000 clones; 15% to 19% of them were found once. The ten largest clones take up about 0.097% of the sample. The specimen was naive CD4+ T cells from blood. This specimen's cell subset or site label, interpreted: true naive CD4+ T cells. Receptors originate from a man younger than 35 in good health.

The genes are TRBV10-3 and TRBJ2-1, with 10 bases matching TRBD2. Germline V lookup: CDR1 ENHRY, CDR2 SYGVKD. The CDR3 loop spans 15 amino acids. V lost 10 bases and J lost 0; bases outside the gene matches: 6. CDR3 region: CATRTSGTSYNEQFF. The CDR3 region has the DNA TGTGCCACCCGGACTAGCGGTACCTCCTACAATGAGCAGTTCTTC.

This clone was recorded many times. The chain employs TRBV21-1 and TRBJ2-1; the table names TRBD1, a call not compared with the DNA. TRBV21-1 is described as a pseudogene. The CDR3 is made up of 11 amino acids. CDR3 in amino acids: CASTPGQGPFF. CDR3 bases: TGTGCCAGCACTCCGGGACAGGGACCGTTCTTC.

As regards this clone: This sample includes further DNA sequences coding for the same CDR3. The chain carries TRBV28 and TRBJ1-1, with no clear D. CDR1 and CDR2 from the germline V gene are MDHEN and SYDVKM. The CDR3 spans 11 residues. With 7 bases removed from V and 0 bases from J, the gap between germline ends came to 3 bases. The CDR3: CASTMNTEAFF. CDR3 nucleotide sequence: TGTGCCAGCACCATGAACACTGAAGCTTTCTTT.

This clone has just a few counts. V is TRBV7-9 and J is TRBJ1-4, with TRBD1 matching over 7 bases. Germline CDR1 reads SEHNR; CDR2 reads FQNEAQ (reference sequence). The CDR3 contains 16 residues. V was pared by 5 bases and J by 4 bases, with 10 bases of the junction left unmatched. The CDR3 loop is CASSPPPGQRNEKLFF. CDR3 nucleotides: TGTGCCAGCAGCCCTCCTCCGGGACAGCGTAATGAAAAACTGTTTTTT.

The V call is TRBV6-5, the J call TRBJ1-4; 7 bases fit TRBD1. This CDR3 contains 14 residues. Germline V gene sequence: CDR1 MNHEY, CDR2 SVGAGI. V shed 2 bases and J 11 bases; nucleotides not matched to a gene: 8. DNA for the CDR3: TGTGCCAGCAGTTACCGTCAGGGGGTAAAGAAACTGTTTTTT. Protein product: CASSYRQGVKKLFF.

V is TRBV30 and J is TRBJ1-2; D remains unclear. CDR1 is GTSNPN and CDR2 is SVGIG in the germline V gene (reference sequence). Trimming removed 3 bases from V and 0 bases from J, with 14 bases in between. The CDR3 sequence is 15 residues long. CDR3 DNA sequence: TGTGCCTGGAGCCGGATGGCAGCGACTAACTATGGCTACACCTTC. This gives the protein CAWSRMAATNYGYTF.

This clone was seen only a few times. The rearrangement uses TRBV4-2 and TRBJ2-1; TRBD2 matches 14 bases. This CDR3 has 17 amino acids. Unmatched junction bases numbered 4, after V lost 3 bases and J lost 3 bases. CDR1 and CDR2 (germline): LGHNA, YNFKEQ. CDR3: CASSHRLAGGLYNEQFF. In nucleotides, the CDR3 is TGTGCCAGCAGCCACCGACTAGCGGGAGGGCTCTACAATGAGCAGTTCTTC.

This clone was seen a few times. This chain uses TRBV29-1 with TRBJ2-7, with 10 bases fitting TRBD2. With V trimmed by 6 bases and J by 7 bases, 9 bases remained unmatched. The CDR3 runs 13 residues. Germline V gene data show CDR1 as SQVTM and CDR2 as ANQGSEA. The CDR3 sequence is CSVWASGSREQYF. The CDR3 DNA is TGCAGCGTCTGGGCTAGCGGGAGTCGTGAGCAGTACTTC.

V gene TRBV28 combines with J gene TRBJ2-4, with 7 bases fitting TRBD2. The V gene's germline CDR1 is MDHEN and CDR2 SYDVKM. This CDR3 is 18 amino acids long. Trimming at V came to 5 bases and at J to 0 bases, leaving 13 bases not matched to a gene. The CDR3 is CASSPRGGGVKAKNIQYF. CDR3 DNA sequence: TGTGCCAGCAGTCCCCGGGGCGGGGGAGTAAAAGCCAAAAACATTCAGTACTTC.

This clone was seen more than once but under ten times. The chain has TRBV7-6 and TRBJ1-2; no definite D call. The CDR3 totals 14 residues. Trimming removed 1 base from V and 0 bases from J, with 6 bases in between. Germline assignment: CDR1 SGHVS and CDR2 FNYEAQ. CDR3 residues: CASSLGETNYGYTF. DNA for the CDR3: TGTGCCAGCAGCTTAGGAGAAACTAACTATGGCTACACCTTC.

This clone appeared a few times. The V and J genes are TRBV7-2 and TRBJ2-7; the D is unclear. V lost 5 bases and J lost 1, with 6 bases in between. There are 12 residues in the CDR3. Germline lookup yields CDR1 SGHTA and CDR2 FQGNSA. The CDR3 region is CASSVVSYEQYF. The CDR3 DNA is TGTGCCAGCAGCGTAGTTTCCTACGAGCAGTACTTC.

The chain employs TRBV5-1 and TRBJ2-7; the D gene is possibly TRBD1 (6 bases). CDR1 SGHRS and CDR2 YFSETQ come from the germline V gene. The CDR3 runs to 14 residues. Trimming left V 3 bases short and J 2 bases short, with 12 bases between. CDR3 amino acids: CASSSGTSAYEQYF. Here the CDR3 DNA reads TGCGCCAGCAGCTCCGGGACATCCGCCTACGAGCAGTACTTC.

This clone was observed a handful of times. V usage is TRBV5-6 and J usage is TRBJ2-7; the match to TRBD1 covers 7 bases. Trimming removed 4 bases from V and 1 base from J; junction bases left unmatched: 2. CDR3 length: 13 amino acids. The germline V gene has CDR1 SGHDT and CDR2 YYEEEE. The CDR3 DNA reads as TGTGCCAGCAGCCAGGGACAGTCCTACGAGCAGTACTTC. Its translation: CASSQGQSYEQYF.

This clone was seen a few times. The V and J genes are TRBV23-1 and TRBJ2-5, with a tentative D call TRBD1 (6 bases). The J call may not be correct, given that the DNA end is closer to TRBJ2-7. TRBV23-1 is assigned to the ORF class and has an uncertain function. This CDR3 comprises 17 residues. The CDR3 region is CASSQSRTRGRIYEQYF. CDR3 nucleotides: TGCGCCAGCAGTCAAAGCCGAACCAGGGGTCGGATATACGAGCAGTACTTC.

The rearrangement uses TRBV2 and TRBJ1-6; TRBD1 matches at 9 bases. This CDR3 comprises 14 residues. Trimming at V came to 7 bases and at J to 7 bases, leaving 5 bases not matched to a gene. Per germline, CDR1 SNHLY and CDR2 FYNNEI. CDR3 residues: CASIRDRANSPLHF. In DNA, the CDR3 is TGTGCCAGCATTAGGGACAGGGCCAATTCACCCCTCCACTTT.

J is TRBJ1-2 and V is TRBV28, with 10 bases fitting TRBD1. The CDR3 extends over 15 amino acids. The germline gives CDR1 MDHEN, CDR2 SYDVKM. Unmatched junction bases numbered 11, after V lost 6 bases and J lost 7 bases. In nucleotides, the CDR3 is TGTGCCAGCAGACTTCCCGGGACAGGGGTAGGTGGCTACACCTTC. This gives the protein CASRLPGTGVGGYTF.

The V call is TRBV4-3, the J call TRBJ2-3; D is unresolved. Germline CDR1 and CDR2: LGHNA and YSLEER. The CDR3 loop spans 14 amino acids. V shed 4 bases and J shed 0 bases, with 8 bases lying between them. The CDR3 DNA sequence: TGCGCCAGCAGCCGGGGTTCTAGCACAGATACGCAGTATTTT. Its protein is CASSRGSSTDTQYF.

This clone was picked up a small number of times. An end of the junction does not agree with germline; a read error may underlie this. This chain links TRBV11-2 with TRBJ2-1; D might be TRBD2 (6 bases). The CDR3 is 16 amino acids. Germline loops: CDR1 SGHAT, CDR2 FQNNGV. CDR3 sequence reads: CASSLVGLANYNEQLF. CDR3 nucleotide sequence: TGTGCCAGCAGCTTAGTCGGGCTAGCGAATTACAATGAGCAGCTCTTC. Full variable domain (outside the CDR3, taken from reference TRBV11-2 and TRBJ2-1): EAGVAQSPRYKIIEKRQSVAFWCNPISGHATLYWYQQILGQGPKLLIQFQNNGVVDDSQLPKDRFSAERLKGVDSTLKIQPAKLEDSAVYLCASSLVGLANYNEQLFGPGTRLTVL.

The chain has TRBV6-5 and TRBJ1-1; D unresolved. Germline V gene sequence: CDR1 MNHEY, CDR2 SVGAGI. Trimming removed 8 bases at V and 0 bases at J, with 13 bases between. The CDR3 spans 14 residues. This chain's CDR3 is CASGNGYLNTEAFF. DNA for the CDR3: TGTGCCAGCGGGAACGGGTACCTGAACACTGAAGCTTTCTTT.